This T cell receptor (beta chain) was identified in a study of vaccination effects on CD4 cells after COVID-19 (dated by TCRdb to between 2021 and 2023). For context, the study as a whole: In the ViraFEST assay, PBMC were stimulated with viral peptide pools, and TCR sequencing was then used to find antigen-specific CD4+ T cell clonotypes based on their expansion. A total of 10 COVID-19 convalescent patients and several SARS-CoV-2-naive healthy vaccine recipients were included in the full study. Over 1.5 million PBMC per well were cultured with approximately 10 ug/ml peptides in IMDM containing 5% human AB serum, approximately 10 IU/ml IL-2 and gentamicin. Across the study, the median time from the second dose to post-vaccine sampling was 72 days (range 14 to 241). Cultures from other donors in the study were sequenced using the Oncomine TCR Beta short-read assay on an Illumina iSeq 100. Samples were taken from three convalescent patients early (day +14) and late (day +241, +227, +161 respectively) after vaccination. In both COVID-19 convalescent patients and infection-naive vaccine recipients, the study compared SARS-CoV-2 spike-specific CD4+ TCR repertoires from before mRNA vaccination with those from after it.

After approximately eleven days of culture, CD4+ T cells were isolated with the EasySep CD4+ T cell isolation kit. PCR-confirmed SARS-CoV-2 infection had occurred in convalescent patients between March and December 2020, before the Alpha, Beta and Delta variants emerged in the United States. Each participant received two doses of an mRNA SARS-CoV-2 vaccine, either BNT162b2 or mRNA-1273. On days 3 and 7, half of the culture medium was replaced with fresh IL-2-containing medium. Unless noted otherwise, every peptide stimulation condition was grown in triplicate wells. Using Ficoll-Paque Plus gradient centrifugation, PBMC were separated from whole blood and then either used fresh or cryopreserved at -140C. Genomic DNA was extracted from cultured CD4+ T cells with the QIAamp micro DNA kit. Here is what the overall study found, with its caveats: In convalescent patients, the post-vaccine spike-reactive repertoire was composed mainly of new vaccine-induced clones that were largely distinct from infection-induced clones. The study was limited by a small number of convalescent patients, and early post-infection timepoints were lacking. At late post-vaccination timepoints, both infection-induced and vaccine-induced clones showed marked clonal contraction, consistent with waning T cell responses.

Library construction relied on the immunoSEQ multiplex PCR assay. DNA from the cultured and isolated CD4+ T cells underwent TCR beta CDR3 sequencing. The published analysis was carried out like this. The analysis removed non-productive TCR sequences, trimmed reads to the CDR3 region, and retained only CDR3s that were 7 or more amino acids long. Antigen-specific clonotypes were identified using the MANAFEST web app by comparison of expansion in peptide wells against reference cultures. To be called positive, a clone needed expansion at FDR<0.05 compared with the reference and with all other wells, an odds ratio greater than 5, and a frequency greater than 0.1% in two replicate wells. A clonotype was called cross-reactive if it was significantly expanded both in SARS-CoV-2 spike wells and in at least one common cold coronavirus spike condition. Using the stringdist R package, CDR3 similarity was measured by Levenshtein distance, and unrooted trees were constructed with ape in R 3.6.1. Here the immuneACCESS table is served through TCRdb, limited to in-frame sequences with V and J called. Missing clones are a known gap in these copies; in checked studies unresolved V genes cover under half, and the rest lacks a known reason. V and J calls and clone size are as listed in that table; D and trimming were resolved from the DNA. This sample comprises approximately 30,000 clones, around 74% of them detected only once. The ten largest clones add up to under 7.5% of the sample.

In the case of this clone: Its antigen is still unknown. Base-call qualities are not available, and no considerably larger clone is one nucleotide away.

The sequencing used CD4+ T cells from PBMCs cultured without peptide, collected after COVID-19 vaccination. The clonotype originates from a human donor who had a prior SARS-CoV-2 infection.

The nucleotides read TGTGCCAGCAGCTTCGGGGACAGAAGGAACACTGAAGCTTTCTTT. Translation gives CASSFGDRRNTEAFF. In this chain, TRBV11-3 is recombined with TRBJ1-1, with 7 junctional bases fitting TRBD1. Ends trimmed: V by 3 bases, J by 1 base; bases unmatched to a gene: 5. The CDR3, from cysteine to phenylalanine, totals 15 residues. Only the CDR3 region is kept as DNA, spanning 45 bases read in frame from base 1. For CDR1 and CDR2, the germline V gene lists SGHNT and YENEEA.